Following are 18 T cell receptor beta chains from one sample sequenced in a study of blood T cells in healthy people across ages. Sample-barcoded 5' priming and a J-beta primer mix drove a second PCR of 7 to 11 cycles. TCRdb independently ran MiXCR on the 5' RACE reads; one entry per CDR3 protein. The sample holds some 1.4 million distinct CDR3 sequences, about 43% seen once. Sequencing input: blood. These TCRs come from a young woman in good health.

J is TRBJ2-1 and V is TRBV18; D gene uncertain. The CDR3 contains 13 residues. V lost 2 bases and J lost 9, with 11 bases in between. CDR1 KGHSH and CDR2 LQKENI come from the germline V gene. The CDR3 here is CASSPIKQFEQFF. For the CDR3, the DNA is TGTGCCAGCTCACCAATCAAACAGTTTGAGCAGTTCTTC.

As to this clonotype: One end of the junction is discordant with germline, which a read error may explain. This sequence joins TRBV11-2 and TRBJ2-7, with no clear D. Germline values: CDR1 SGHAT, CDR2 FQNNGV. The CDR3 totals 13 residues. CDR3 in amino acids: CASSLGGSYGQYF. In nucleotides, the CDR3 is TGTGCCAGCAGCTTGGGCGGATCCTACGGGCAGTACTTC. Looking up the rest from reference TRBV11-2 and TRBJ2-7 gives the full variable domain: EAGVAQSPRYKIIEKRQSVAFWCNPISGHATLYWYQQILGQGPKLLIQFQNNGVVDDSQLPKDRFSAERLKGVDSTLKIQPAKLEDSAVYLCASSLGGSYGQYFGPGTRLTVT.

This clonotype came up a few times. DNA for the CDR3: TGCAGTGCTTCCCGACCGGGACCTTATAATTCACCCCTCCACTTT. It is translated as CSASRPGPYNSPLHF. The chain uses TRBV20-1 and TRBJ1-6; TRBD1 is a possible D gene (5 bases). The CDR3 sequence is 15 residues long. V was clipped by 5 bases and J by 4 bases, with 15 bases between them. CDR1 and CDR2 (germline): DFQATT, SNEGSKA (reference sequence).

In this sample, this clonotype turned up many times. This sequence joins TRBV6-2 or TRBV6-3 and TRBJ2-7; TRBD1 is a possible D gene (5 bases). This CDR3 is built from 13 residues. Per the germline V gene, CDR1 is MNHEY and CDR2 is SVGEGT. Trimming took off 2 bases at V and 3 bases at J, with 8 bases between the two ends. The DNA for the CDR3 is TGTGCCAGCAGTTACCTGACAGACTACGAGCAGTACTTC. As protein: CASSYLTDYEQYF.

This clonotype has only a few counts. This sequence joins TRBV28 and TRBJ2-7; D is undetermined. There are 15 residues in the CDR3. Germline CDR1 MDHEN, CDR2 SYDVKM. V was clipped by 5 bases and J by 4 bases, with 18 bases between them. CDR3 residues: CASSPTGSPKYEQYF. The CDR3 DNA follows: TGTGCCAGCAGTCCAACCGGGTCCCCCAAGTACGAGCAGTACTTC.

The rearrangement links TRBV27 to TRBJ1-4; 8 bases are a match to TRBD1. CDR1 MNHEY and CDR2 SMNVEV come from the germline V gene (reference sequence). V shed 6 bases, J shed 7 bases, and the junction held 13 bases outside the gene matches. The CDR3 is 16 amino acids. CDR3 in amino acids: CASSSFLTGGTEKLFF. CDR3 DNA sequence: TGTGCCAGCAGCTCCTTCCTCACAGGGGGAACTGAAAAACTGTTTTTT.

The CDR3 nucleotides are TGTGCCAGCAGCTTGGTCGAGTTTTACGGCTACACCTTC. This codes for CASSLVEFYGYTF. This chain joins TRBV5-6 and TRBJ1-2; D not certain. Looked up from germline, CDR1 is SGHDT and CDR2 is YYEEEE. This CDR3 is 13 amino acids long. The V end lost 0 bases, the J end lost 8 bases, and 11 bases lay between the germline ends.

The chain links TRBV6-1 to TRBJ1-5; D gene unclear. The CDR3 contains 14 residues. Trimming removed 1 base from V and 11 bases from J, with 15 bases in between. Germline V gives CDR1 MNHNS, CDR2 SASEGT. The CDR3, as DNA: TGTGCCAGCAGTGAAGAGTCCGAAATCCCCTCCCAGCATTTT. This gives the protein CASSEESEIPSQHF.

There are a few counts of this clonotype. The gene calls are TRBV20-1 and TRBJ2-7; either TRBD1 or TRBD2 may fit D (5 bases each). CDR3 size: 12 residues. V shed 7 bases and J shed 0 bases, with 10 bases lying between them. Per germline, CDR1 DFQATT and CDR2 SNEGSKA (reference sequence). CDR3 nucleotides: TGCAGTGTCCGAGGGGCCTCCTACGAGCAGTACTTC. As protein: CSVRGASYEQYF.

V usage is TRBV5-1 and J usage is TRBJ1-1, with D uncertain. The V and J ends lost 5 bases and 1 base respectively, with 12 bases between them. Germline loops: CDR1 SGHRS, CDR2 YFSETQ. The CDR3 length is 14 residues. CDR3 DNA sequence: TGCGCCAGCAGGACGAATCCGGGGAACACTGAAGCTTTCTTT. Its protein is CASRTNPGNTEAFF.

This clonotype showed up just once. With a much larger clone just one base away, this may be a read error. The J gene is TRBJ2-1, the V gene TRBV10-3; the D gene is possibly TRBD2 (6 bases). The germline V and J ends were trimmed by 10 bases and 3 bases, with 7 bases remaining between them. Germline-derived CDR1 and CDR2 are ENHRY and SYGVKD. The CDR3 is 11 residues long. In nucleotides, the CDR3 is TGTGCCACGGGGGACTACAATGAGCAGTTCTTC. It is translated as CATGDYNEQFF.

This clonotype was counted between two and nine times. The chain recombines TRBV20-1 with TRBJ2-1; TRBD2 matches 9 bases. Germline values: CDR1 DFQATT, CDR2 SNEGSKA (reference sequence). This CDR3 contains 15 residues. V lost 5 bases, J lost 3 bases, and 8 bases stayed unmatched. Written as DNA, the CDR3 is TGCAGTGCTGACCTCCTAGCGGGGATCTACAATGAGCAGTTCTTC. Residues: CSADLLAGIYNEQFF.

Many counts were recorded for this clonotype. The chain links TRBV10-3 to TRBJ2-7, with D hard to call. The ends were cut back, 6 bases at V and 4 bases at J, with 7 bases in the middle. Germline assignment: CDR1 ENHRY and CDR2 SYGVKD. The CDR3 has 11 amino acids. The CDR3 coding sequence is TGTGCCATCAGGGCCGCTTACGAGCAGTACTTC. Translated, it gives CAIRAAYEQYF.

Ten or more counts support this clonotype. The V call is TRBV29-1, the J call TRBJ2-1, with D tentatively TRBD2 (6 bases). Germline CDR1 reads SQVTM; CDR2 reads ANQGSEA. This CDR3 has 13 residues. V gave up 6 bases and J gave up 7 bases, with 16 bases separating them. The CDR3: CSVGFSAGNEQFF. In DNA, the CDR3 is TGCAGCGTGGGATTCTCCGCGGGGAATGAGCAGTTCTTC.

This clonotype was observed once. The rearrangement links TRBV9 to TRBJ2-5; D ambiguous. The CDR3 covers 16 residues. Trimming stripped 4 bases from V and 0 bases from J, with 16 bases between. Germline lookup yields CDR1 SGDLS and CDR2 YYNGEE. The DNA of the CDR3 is TGTGCCAGCAGCCCCCCCCACACCGGCAACCAAGAGACCCAGTACTTC. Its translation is CASSPPHTGNQETQYF.

CDR3 in DNA: TGTGCCAGCAGCTTAGACTGGACCACAGATACGCAGTATTTT. Translation gives CASSLDWTTDTQYF. The V call is TRBV11-2, the J call TRBJ2-3; D is unresolved. The CDR3 length is 14 residues. Per germline, CDR1 SGHAT and CDR2 FQNNGV. Trimming removed 0 bases at V and 2 bases at J, with 6 bases between.

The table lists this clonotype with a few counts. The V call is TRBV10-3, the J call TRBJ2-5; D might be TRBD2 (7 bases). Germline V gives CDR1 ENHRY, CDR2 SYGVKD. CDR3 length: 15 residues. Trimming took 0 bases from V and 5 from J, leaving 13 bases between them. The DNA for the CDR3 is TGTGCCATCAGTGAGTCGACCGGGGGGCGTGAGACCCAGTACTTC. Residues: CAISESTGGRETQYF.

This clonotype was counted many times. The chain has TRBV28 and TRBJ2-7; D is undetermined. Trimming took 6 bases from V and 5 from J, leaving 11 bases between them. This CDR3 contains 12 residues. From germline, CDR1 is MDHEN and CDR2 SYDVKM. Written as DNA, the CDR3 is TGTGCCAGCAGACCCGGGTTTGACGAGCAGTACTTC. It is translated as CASRPGFDEQYF.